This TCR beta chain is drawn from a study of T-cell memory formation after mild COVID-19. TCRdb passed the 5' RACE reads through MiXCR, listing each CDR3 protein once. The profile shows roughly 150,000 distinct CDR3 sequences, 11% to 15% of them singletons. This clonotype was found a few times. Its matching antigen is unknown. Study-wide findings and caveats: Cross-reactive memory apparently joined, as some responding clones appeared in pre-infection memory.

With 4 bases clipped from V and 0 bases from J, the junction kept 7 bases outside the gene matches. The CDR3 runs 16 residues. Looked up from germline, CDR1 is SEHNR and CDR2 is FQNEAQ (reference sequence). Sequencing was done on a sample of PBMCs or a T cell subset sorted from them (not recorded which). This clonotype was sampled from an adult woman who had mild COVID-19 (a few samples of this study predate the infection). Cell type and time point are not known. The rearrangement joins TRBV7-9 to TRBJ2-7, with TRBD1 matching over 9 bases. This CDR3 is CASSSRDRVSSYEQYF. Here the CDR3 DNA reads TGTGCCAGCAGCTCTCGGGACAGGGTTAGCTCCTACGAGCAGTACTTC.